These 20 T cell receptor beta chains were all obtained from the same sample, sequenced in a study of T cell responses to AZD1222 COVID-19 vaccine. The repertoire was sequenced with immunoSEQ multiplex PCR; TCRdb's copy has only in-frame clones and lacks some. The data show some 150,000 clones, approximately 88% seen once. Sequencing was performed on peripheral blood, taken on day 0 of AZD1222 vaccination. Receptor source: an adult in good health.

CDR3: CASSLGREETQYF. Written as DNA, the CDR3 is TGTGCCAGCAGCCTCGGACGGGAAGAGACCCAGTACTTC. V and J are TRBV28 and TRBJ2-5, with unresolved D. The CDR3 length is 13 residues. The germline V gene has CDR1 MDHEN and CDR2 SYDVKM. Trimming took 6 bases from V and 3 from J, leaving 11 bases between them.

V and J are TRBV28 and TRBJ2-3, with 7 bases fitting TRBD1. Germline loops: CDR1 MDHEN, CDR2 SYDVKM. V dropped 5 bases and J dropped 0; count of bases not matched to a gene: 8. CDR3 size: 16 residues. CDR3 residues: CASSGGQSLSTDTQYF. CDR3 in DNA: TGTGCCAGCAGTGGGGGACAGTCTTTAAGCACAGATACGCAGTATTTT.

The V gene is TRBV21-1, the J gene TRBJ2-1; the table's D call TRBD2 went unverified against the DNA. TRBV21-1 is a pseudogene locus. This CDR3 is built from 15 residues. CDR3 region: CASSKVRDPHNEQFF. The CDR3, as DNA: TGTGCCAGCAGCAAAGTCCGGGATCCTCACAATGAGCAGTTCTTC.

The chain carries TRBV19 and TRBJ1-6; D gene ambiguous. The ends were cut back, 3 bases at V and 5 bases at J, with 8 bases in the middle. The CDR3 runs to 14 residues. Germline-derived CDR1 and CDR2 are LNHDA and SQIVND (reference sequence). CDR3 coding DNA: TGTGCCAGTAGTATGGGGATAGATAATTCACCCCTCCACTTT. Translation: CASSMGIDNSPLHF.

J is TRBJ1-1 and V is TRBV27; tentatively, D is TRBD1 (5 bases). The V end lost 3 bases, the J end lost 6 bases, and 11 bases lay between the germline ends. The CDR3 is made up of 13 amino acids. Germline values: CDR1 MNHEY, CDR2 SMNVEV (reference sequence). The CDR3 is CASSFGGFAEAFF. The CDR3 DNA reads as TGTGCCAGCAGTTTCGGGGGTTTTGCTGAAGCTTTCTTT.

The chain is built from TRBV5-1 and TRBJ2-5, with 9 bases fitting TRBD2. The junction had 4 bases not matched to a gene; V was cut back by 0 bases and J by 1 base. The CDR3 contains 16 residues. CDR1 and CDR2 (germline): SGHRS, YFSETQ. The CDR3 DNA is TGCGCCAGCAGCTTGGTAGGACTAGCGTCCCAAGAGACCCAGTACTTC. This codes for CASSLVGLASQETQYF. The whole variable domain, remainder taken from reference TRBV5-1 and TRBJ2-5, is KAGVTQTPRYLIKTRGQQVTLSCSPISGHRSVSWYQQTPGQGLQFLFEYFSETQRNKGNFPGRFSGRQFSNSRSEMNVSTLELGDSALYLCASSLVGLASQETQYFGPGTRLLVL.

This chain joins TRBV5-4 and TRBJ1-6; 9 nucleotides line up with TRBD1. Germline lookup yields CDR1 SGHNT and CDR2 YYREEE (reference sequence). The CDR3 has 15 amino acids. Germline trimming cut 4 bases from V and 6 bases from J; bases unmatched to any gene: 5. The CDR3 region has the DNA TGTGCCAGCAGCCCAGGGGACAGGGTTAATTCACCCCTCCACTTT. This encodes CASSPGDRVNSPLHF.

This clone has just one count. V usage is TRBV23-1 and J usage is TRBJ1-2; D is ambiguous. TRBV23-1 carries the ORF label, with uncertain function. With 0 bases removed from V and 1 base from J, the gap between germline ends came to 9 bases. CDR3 size: 15 residues. The CDR3 nucleotides are TGCGCCAGCAGTCAATCGGTGGGGATTAACTATGGCTACACCTTC. Translating it yields CASSQSVGINYGYTF.

This clone was detected only once. The J gene is TRBJ2-6, the V gene TRBV14, with D unresolved. CDR3 length: 11 residues. V gave up 4 bases and J gave up 5 bases, with 0 bases separating them. Germline V gene data show CDR1 as SGHDN and CDR2 as FVKESK. The CDR3 spells CASSRANVLTF. For the CDR3, the DNA is TGTGCCAGCAGCCGGGCCAACGTCCTGACTTTC.

This clone has only a few counts. The chain links TRBV7-9 to TRBJ1-1, with D unresolved. The CDR3 consists of 15 residues. V was pared by 5 bases and J by 2 bases, with 15 bases between. CDR1 is SEHNR, CDR2 FQNEAQ, per germline (reference sequence). CDR3: CASSPTQDPNTEAFF. In DNA form, the CDR3 reads TGTGCCAGCAGCCCGACTCAGGACCCTAACACTGAAGCTTTCTTT.

The genes are TRBV2 and TRBJ1-3; no clear D. The CDR3 extends over 16 amino acids. CDR1 is SNHLY, CDR2 FYNNEI, per germline. Trimming cost V 7 bases and J 0 bases, with 16 bases left between them. CDR3 protein: CASMSAALSSGNTIYF. DNA for the CDR3: TGTGCCAGCATGAGTGCGGCCCTATCCTCTGGAAACACCATATATTTT.

For the CDR3, the DNA is TGTGCCAGCACCCTGGACAGGGCCAGAAACACCATATATTTT. It specifies CASTLDRARNTIYF. The chain has TRBV5-8 and TRBJ1-3; 8 bases fit TRBD1. J lost 5 bases, V lost 6 bases, and 7 bases had no gene match. The germline CDR1 and CDR2 sequences are SGHTS and YDEGEE. The CDR3 has 14 residues.

The chain has TRBV9 and TRBJ1-2, with D tentatively TRBD1 (5 bases). This CDR3 region has 15 residues. The germline gives CDR1 SGDLS, CDR2 YYNGEE. V lost 0 bases and J 4 bases, leaving 13 bases between the germline ends. CDR3 in amino acids: CASSVAGGSSYGYTF. CDR3 DNA sequence: TGTGCCAGCAGCGTAGCCGGGGGGAGTAGCTATGGCTACACCTTC.

V and J are TRBV5-1 and TRBJ2-1; D uncertain. V gave up 1 base and J gave up 7 bases, with 12 bases separating them. Germline V CDR1 and CDR2: SGHRS, YFSETQ. The CDR3 has 14 amino acids. The CDR3 spells CASSLRGTGNEQFF. CDR3 sequence (DNA): TGCGCCAGCAGCTTGAGAGGAACCGGGAATGAGCAGTTCTTC.

The genes are TRBV6-5 and TRBJ2-5; 11 nucleotides line up with TRBD2. The CDR3 is made up of 13 amino acids. Germline CDR1 is MNHEY and CDR2 is SVGAGI. Trimming removed 4 bases from V and 5 bases from J; junction bases left unmatched: 0. CDR3 loop: CASSLAGGETQYF. DNA for the CDR3: TGTGCCAGCAGTTTAGCGGGGGGGGAGACCCAGTACTTC.

The CDR3 DNA is TGTGCCAGCAGCCCCCGGACAGGGGTAATCGGGGAGCAGTTCTTC. Translated, it gives CASSPRTGVIGEQFF. J is TRBJ2-1 and V is TRBV11-3, with 9 bases matching TRBD1. Germline V CDR1 and CDR2: SGHNT, YENEEA. V trimming: 5 bases; J trimming: 10 bases; junction bases outside the gene matches: 12. This CDR3 spans 15 amino acids.

The chain carries TRBV7-9 and TRBJ1-5; 9 bases line up with TRBD1. Germline V gene data show CDR1 as SEHNR and CDR2 as FQNEAQ (reference sequence). Losses at the gene ends were 1 base for V and 4 bases for J; bases not matched to a gene: 2. This CDR3 contains 15 residues. CDR3: CASSLGQGVNQPQHF. CDR3 nucleotide sequence: TGTGCCAGCAGCTTAGGACAGGGGGTTAATCAGCCCCAGCATTTT. Filled out from reference TRBV7-9 and TRBJ1-5, the complete variable domain reads DTGVSQNPRHKITKRGQNVTFRCDPISEHNRLYWYRQTLGQGPEFLTYFQNEAQLEKSRLLSDRFSAERPKGSFSTLEIQRTEQGDSAMYLCASSLGQGVNQPQHFGDGTRLSIL.

J is TRBJ2-1 and V is TRBV19; the D is unclear. The germline V gene encodes CDR1 LNHDA and CDR2 SQIVND (reference sequence). The CDR3 is 11 residues long. V lost 1 base to trimming and J lost 7 bases, with 2 bases between them. CDR3 DNA sequence: TGTGCCAGTAGTATAGGGAATGAGCAGTTCTTC. Its translation is CASSIGNEQFF.

This sequence joins TRBV6-5 and TRBJ2-7; 11 bases are shared with TRBD2. Germline-derived CDR1 and CDR2 are MNHEY and SVGAGI. Losses at the gene ends were 6 bases for V and 0 bases for J; bases not matched to a gene: 4. The CDR3 sequence is 15 residues long. The CDR3 reads CASSPGTSGSYEQYF. In nucleotides, the CDR3 is TGTGCCAGCAGCCCAGGGACTAGCGGCTCCTACGAGCAGTACTTC.

This chain joins TRBV5-5 and TRBJ1-4, with TRBD1 as a possible D gene (5 bases). The V gene lost 2 bases and the J gene lost 0 bases, with 14 bases spanning the gap. Germline CDR1 reads SGHKS; CDR2 reads YYEKEE (reference sequence). The length of the CDR3 is 17 residues. The CDR3 reads CASSFHEQGATNEKLFF. The CDR3, as DNA: TGTGCCAGCAGCTTCCATGAGCAGGGTGCAACTAATGAAAAACTGTTTTTT.